One sample yielded the 26 T cell receptor beta chains listed below, sequenced in a study of blood T cell repertoires in COVID-19. This table comes from immunoSEQ multiplex PCR, and its TCRdb copy is limited to in-frame clones, with some not included. The sample lists about 70,000 clones, roughly 89% occurring once. Sequenced material: peripheral blood. The source of these receptors is a man between 45 and 60 years old with active COVID-19.

The gene calls are TRBV7-2 and TRBJ2-5, with 8 bases fitting TRBD1. Germline V CDR1 and CDR2: SGHTA, FQGNSA. This CDR3 region has 15 residues. V gave up 1 base and J gave up 0 bases; unmatched junction bases: 1. CDR3: CASSLGDRYQETQYF. CDR3 bases: TGTGCCAGCAGCTTAGGGGACAGGTACCAAGAGACCCAGTACTTC.

The V and J genes are TRBV18 and TRBJ1-5; D is possibly TRBD1 (5 bases). Germline-derived CDR1 and CDR2 are KGHSH and LQKENI. The CDR3 extends over 14 amino acids. Trimming pared 5 bases from V and 1 base from J, leaving 9 bases between. CDR3 loop: CASSIGGSNQPQHF. In DNA form, the CDR3 reads TGTGCCAGCTCAATTGGGGGGAGCAATCAGCCCCAGCATTTT.

For this clone: The same CDR3 is also encoded by other DNA sequences in this sample. The chain links TRBV6-5 to TRBJ1-2, with a weak D call TRBD1 (6 bases). The ends were cut back, 2 bases at V and 5 bases at J, with 9 bases in the middle. Per the germline V gene, CDR1 is MNHEY and CDR2 is SVGAGI. The CDR3 consists of 13 residues. The CDR3 loop reads CASSYRQGYGYTF. The CDR3 coding sequence is TGTGCCAGCAGTTACAGGCAGGGGTATGGCTACACCTTC.

The rearrangement links TRBV7-2 to TRBJ2-1; 14 positions agree with TRBD2. CDR1 SGHTA and CDR2 FQGNSA come from the germline V gene. The CDR3 contains 16 residues. Unmatched junction bases numbered 8, after V lost 5 bases and J lost 8 bases. CDR3 nucleotides: TGTGCCAGCAGCATCAGACTAGCGGGGGGGCCCGATGAGCAGTTCTTC. Its translation is CASSIRLAGGPDEQFF.

V gene TRBV14 combines with J gene TRBJ2-2; 12 bases align to TRBD2. V shed 6 bases, J shed 6 bases, and the junction held 5 bases outside the gene matches. The CDR3 consists of 15 residues. Germline values: CDR1 SGHDN, CDR2 FVKESK. CDR3 in DNA: TGTGCCAGCAGTCGGACTAGCGGGGTCCCCGGGGAGCTGTTTTTT. The encoded protein is CASSRTSGVPGELFF.

The genes are TRBV3-1 (or the pseudogene TRBV3-2) and TRBJ2-1; tentative D call: TRBD2 (5 bases). V dropped 1 base and J dropped 3 bases, with 10 bases sitting between them. Germline CDR1 LGHDT, CDR2 YNNKEL (reference sequence). CDR3 length: 15 residues. The CDR3 loop is CASSQGTYLYNEQFF. The CDR3 region has the DNA TGTGCCAGCAGCCAAGGGACTTACCTCTACAATGAGCAGTTCTTC.

The chain uses TRBV27 and TRBJ1-6, with TRBD1 as a possible D gene (5 bases). CDR3 length: 15 amino acids. The germline CDR1 and CDR2 sequences are MNHEY and SMNVEV (reference sequence). V lost 8 bases, J lost 6 bases, and 17 bases lay in between. CDR3 loop: CASGPGRVGNSPLHF. The DNA of the CDR3 is TGTGCCAGCGGACCAGGGAGGGTGGGTAATTCACCCCTCCACTTT.

The CDR3 here is CASSQGTGFGLETQYF. The CDR3 region has the DNA TGTGCCAGCAGCCAGGGGACAGGTTTTGGACTAGAGACCCAGTACTTC. The rearrangement uses TRBV5-4 and TRBJ2-5, with 8 bases fitting TRBD1. The CDR3 has 16 residues. Germline V gene lookup returns CDR1 SGHNT and CDR2 YYREEE (reference sequence). The J segment lost 4 bases and the V segment lost 4 bases, leaving 12 bases of the junction unmatched.

V is TRBV4-1 and J is TRBJ1-5; the D is unclear. Germline CDR1 is MGHRA and CDR2 is YSYEKL. V lost 1 base and J 4 bases, leaving 14 bases between the germline ends. The CDR3 has 16 amino acids. The CDR3 DNA follows: TGCGCCAGCAGCCAAGGGGCCGGGGTTGGAAATCAGCCCCAGCATTTT. Protein sequence: CASSQGAGVGNQPQHF.

The V gene is TRBV6-6, the J gene TRBJ1-1; a weak D match, TRBD1 (6 bases). V lost 8 bases and J 6 bases, leaving 10 bases between the germline ends. The CDR3 runs 11 residues. The germline V gene encodes CDR1 MNHNY and CDR2 SVGAGI (reference sequence). The CDR3 loop reads CASGQGSEAFF. CDR3 coding DNA: TGTGCCAGCGGGCAGGGGTCTGAAGCTTTCTTT.

In its sample, this clone was seen once. The chain has TRBV25-1 and TRBJ1-2; 7 nucleotides match TRBD1. Germline trimming cut 11 bases from V and 2 bases from J; bases unmatched to any gene: 8. This CDR3 comprises 13 residues. CDR1 is MGHDK and CDR2 is SYGVNS in the germline V gene. CDR3 in DNA: TGTGCCGTAAGCAGGGGGACCAACTATGGCTACACCTTC. It translates to CAVSRGTNYGYTF.

CDR3 loop: CASSGRTGNTEAFF. Here the CDR3 DNA reads TGCGCCAGCAGCGGACGGACAGGGAACACTGAAGCTTTCTTT. V gene TRBV5-1 combines with J gene TRBJ1-1, with 7 nucleotides matching TRBD1. Trimming cost V 4 bases and J 1 base; bases outside gene matches: 4. Germline loops: CDR1 SGHRS, CDR2 YFSETQ. This CDR3 has 14 amino acids.

The CDR3 DNA sequence: TGCGCCAGCAGCCTCACTAGCGGGGGGACATACAATGAGCAGTTCTTC. Its translation: CASSLTSGGTYNEQFF. The chain links TRBV5-1 to TRBJ2-1, with TRBD2 matching 12 bases. CDR3 length: 16 residues. Germline CDR1 SGHRS, CDR2 YFSETQ. V shed 4 bases, J shed 4 bases, and the junction held 6 bases outside the gene matches. The whole variable domain, remainder taken from reference TRBV5-1 and TRBJ2-1, is KAGVTQTPRYLIKTRGQQVTLSCSPISGHRSVSWYQQTPGQGLQFLFEYFSETQRNKGNFPGRFSGRQFSNSRSEMNVSTLELGDSALYLCASSLTSGGTYNEQFFGPGTRLTVL.

The chain combines TRBV1 with TRBJ2-3; TRBD2, as called in the table, went unchecked against the DNA. TRBV1 is tagged as a pseudogene. CDR3 length equals 23 residues. CDR3 sequence: CTSSPPGLAHLWALTGSTDTQYF. The CDR3 DNA reads TGCACCAGCAGCCCGCCGGGACTAGCGCATTTGTGGGCTTTAACGGGTAGCACAGATACGCAGTATTTT.

On this clone: Within the sample, other DNA sequences also encode this same CDR3. V gene TRBV7-9 combines with J gene TRBJ2-7; D possibly corresponds to TRBD2 (6 bases). CDR3 length: 12 amino acids. The ends were cut back, 1 base at V and 6 bases at J, with 7 bases in the middle. CDR1 is SEHNR, CDR2 FQNEAQ, per germline (reference sequence). CDR3 nucleotide sequence: TGTGCCAGCAGCTTAGGGGGAGGCGAGCAGTACTTC. Translation: CASSLGGGEQYF.

The chain has TRBV5-1 and TRBJ1-2; TRBD1 aligns across 7 bases. V shed 4 bases and J 4 bases; nucleotides not matched to a gene: 4. This CDR3 contains 13 residues. The germline CDR1 and CDR2 sequences are SGHRS and YFSETQ. In DNA, the CDR3 is TGCGCCAGCAGCCCCGGGACAGCCTATGGCTACACCTTC. It yields the protein CASSPGTAYGYTF. The full variable domain, in which reference TRBV5-1 and TRBJ1-2 provide the parts outside the CDR3, is KAGVTQTPRYLIKTRGQQVTLSCSPISGHRSVSWYQQTPGQGLQFLFEYFSETQRNKGNFPGRFSGRQFSNSRSEMNVSTLELGDSALYLCASSPGTAYGYTFGSGTRLTVV.

This clone was observed a few times. V is TRBV19 and J is TRBJ2-1; TRBD2 is a possible D gene (5 bases). The V end lost 7 bases, the J end lost 9 bases, and 22 bases lay between the germline ends. The germline gives CDR1 LNHDA, CDR2 SQIVND (reference sequence). The CDR3 totals 15 residues. The chain's CDR3 is CASTEADGGPSEQFF. CDR3 DNA sequence: TGTGCCAGTACCGAAGCGGACGGAGGTCCGAGTGAGCAGTTCTTC.

This chain uses TRBV18 with TRBJ2-1; 7 bases match TRBD2. Germline CDR1 is KGHSH and CDR2 is LQKENI. The CDR3 length is 15 residues. With 5 bases clipped from V and 5 bases from J, the junction kept 9 bases outside the gene matches. This CDR3 reads CASSGAGPGDNEQFF. The DNA of the CDR3 is TGTGCCAGCTCAGGAGCGGGACCAGGAGACAATGAGCAGTTCTTC.

The CDR3 bases are TGTGCCAGCAGCTTAGGCGGCGGGGTGGATACGCAGTATTTT. Protein: CASSLGGGVDTQYF. The V call is TRBV7-8, the J call TRBJ2-3, with a possible D match to TRBD2 (6 bases). The CDR3 length is 14 residues. V lost 1 base to trimming and J lost 6 bases, with 11 bases between them. Germline CDR1 is SGHVS and CDR2 is FQNEAQ. The full variable domain, completed using reference TRBV7-8 and TRBJ2-3, is GAGVSQSPRYKVAKRGQDVALRCDPISGHVSLFWYQQALGQGPEFLTYFQNEAQLDKSGLPSDRFFAERPEGSVSTLKIQRTQQEDSAVYLCASSLGGGVDTQYFGPGTRLTVL.

The genes are TRBV19 and TRBJ2-7; D remains ambiguous. The germline CDR1 and CDR2 sequences are LNHDA and SQIVND (reference sequence). This CDR3 region has 14 residues. V lost 1 base, J lost 3 bases, and 10 bases lay in between. The DNA of the CDR3 is TGTGCCAGTAGTATAGGGGTCAGGTTCTACGAGCAGTACTTC. Protein sequence: CASSIGVRFYEQYF.

This clone has more than one count but fewer than ten. This chain uses TRBV25-1 with TRBJ1-1; D is undetermined. This CDR3 is 16 amino acids long. Germline CDR1 is MGHDK and CDR2 is SYGVNS. V was shortened by 3 bases and J by 1 base, with 15 bases between the two germline ends. The CDR3 protein is CASSEGGGGKNTEAFF. For the CDR3, the DNA is TGTGCCAGCAGTGAGGGTGGAGGCGGTAAGAACACTGAAGCTTTCTTT.

The V call is TRBV5-4, the J call TRBJ1-1; D is ambiguous. The CDR3 has 15 residues. CDR1 is SGHNT, CDR2 YYREEE, per germline (reference sequence). The V end lost 0 bases, the J end lost 3 bases, and 12 bases lay between the germline ends. The CDR3 DNA follows: TGTGCCAGCAGCTTGGACCTAAGGAGGGACACTGAAGCTTTCTTT. The encoded protein is CASSLDLRRDTEAFF. Supplemented by reference TRBV5-4 and TRBJ1-1, the full variable domain reads ETGVTQSPTHLIKTRGQQVTLRCSSQSGHNTVSWYQQALGQGPQFIFQYYREEENGRGNFPPRFSGLQFPNYSSELNVNALELDDSALYLCASSLDLRRDTEAFFGQGTRLTVV.

This chain joins TRBV5-4 and TRBJ2-7; 10 bases are shared with TRBD1. Trimming at V came to 0 bases and at J to 8 bases, leaving 5 bases not matched to a gene. Per germline, CDR1 SGHNT and CDR2 YYREEE (reference sequence). This CDR3 is 14 amino acids long. CDR3 sequence: CASSLAGTGEKQYF. The CDR3 nucleotides are TGTGCCAGCAGCTTGGCCGGGACAGGGGAAAAGCAGTACTTC.

The CDR3 reads CASSFSKPGFTDTQYF. CDR3 bases: TGTGCCAGCAGTTTTTCTAAGCCGGGGTTCACAGATACGCAGTATTTT. The chain couples TRBV6-5 to TRBJ2-3; perhaps TRBD2 as D (5 bases). The CDR3 is 16 amino acids. With 4 bases removed from V and 2 bases from J, the gap between germline ends came to 16 bases. CDR1 and CDR2 from the germline V gene are MNHEY and SVGAGI.

The CDR3 DNA reads as TGTGCCAGCAGTTCGGACAGTCGAGCCAAAAACATTCAGTACTTC. Amino acid sequence: CASSSDSRAKNIQYF. V and J are TRBV2 and TRBJ2-4, with D perhaps TRBD1 (6 bases). This CDR3 has 15 amino acids. Per germline, CDR1 SNHLY and CDR2 FYNNEI. V gave up 5 bases and J gave up 0 bases, with 11 bases separating them. The full variable domain, its missing parts supplied by reference TRBV2 and TRBJ2-4, is EPEVTQTPSHQVTQMGQEVILRCVPISNHLYFYWYRQILGQKVEFLVSFYNNEISEKSEIFDDQFSVERPDGSNFTLKIRSTKLEDSAMYFCASSSDSRAKNIQYFGAGTRLSVL.

This chain joins TRBV27 and TRBJ1-1; possibly TRBD1 for D (5 bases). Germline CDR1 is MNHEY and CDR2 is SMNVEV (reference sequence). The CDR3 is made up of 15 amino acids. Trimming cost V 6 bases and J 2 bases, with 16 bases left between them. The DNA for the CDR3 is TGTGCCAGCAGCTTCCGGAGGGGAGGCAACACTGAAGCTTTCTTT. Translating it yields CASSFRRGGNTEAFF.